The 2 T cell receptor beta chains given below trace back to one sample, sequenced in a study of T cell clonality in common variable immunodeficiency. TCRdb's table, derived via immunoSEQ multiplex PCR, lists solely in-frame clones and lacks some. The repertoire consists of about 52,000 clones, none detected only once. Sequencing input: peripheral blood mononuclear cells. All receptors come from a person aged 18 to 75 in good health.

This clone was observed at least ten times. The read terminates 3 residues ahead of where the CDR3 ends, so the germline J gene completes it. The chain links TRBV28 to TRBJ2-7; possible D gene TRBD1, 6 bases. The germline V and J ends were trimmed by 7 bases and 4 bases, with 17 bases remaining between them. Germline CDR1 and CDR2: MDHEN and SYDVKM. This CDR3 contains 14 residues. The CDR3: CASTGALGGYEQYF. The sequenced CDR3 bases are TGTGCCAGCACAGGGGCCCTTGGTGGGTACGAG.

Details on this clone: One end of the junction is discordant with germline, which a read error may explain. The read ends 3 residues before the CDR3 terminus; that terminus is restored from the germline J gene. The identical CDR3 is also encoded by other nucleotide sequences in the sample. The chain has TRBV7-2 and TRBJ1-1; TRBD1 is a possible D gene (5 bases). CDR1 and CDR2 from the germline V gene are SGHTA and FQGNSA. This CDR3 has 13 amino acids. CDR3 region: CASSLQVYAEAFF. Partial CDR3 DNA: TGCGCCAGCAGCTTACAGGTTTACGCTGAA.